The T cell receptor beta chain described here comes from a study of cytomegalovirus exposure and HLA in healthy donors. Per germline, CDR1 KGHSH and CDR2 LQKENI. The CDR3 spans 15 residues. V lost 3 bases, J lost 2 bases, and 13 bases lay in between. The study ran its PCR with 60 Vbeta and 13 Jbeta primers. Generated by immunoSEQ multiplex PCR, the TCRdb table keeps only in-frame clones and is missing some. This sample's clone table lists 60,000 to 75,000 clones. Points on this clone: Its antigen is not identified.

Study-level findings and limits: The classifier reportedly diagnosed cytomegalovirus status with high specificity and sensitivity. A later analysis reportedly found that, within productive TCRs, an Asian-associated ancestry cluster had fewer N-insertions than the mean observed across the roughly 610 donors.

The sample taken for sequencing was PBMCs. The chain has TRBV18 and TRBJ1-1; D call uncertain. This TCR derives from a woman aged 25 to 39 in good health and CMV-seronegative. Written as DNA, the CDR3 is TGTGCCAGCTCACCCTCCGTCGCAGGAAACACTGAAGCTTTCTTT. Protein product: CASSPSVAGNTEAFF.